These 14 T cell receptor beta chains came from one sample sequenced in a study of OX40 agonist ivuxolimab in advanced cancers. Data came from immunoSEQ multiplex PCR; TCRdb stores just in-frame clones and leaves some out. The sample has about 93,000 clones, 85% to 95% seen once. Material: CD4+ or CD8+ T cells sorted from blood, obtained in a trial of the OX40 agonist ivuxolimab. Every receptor here comes from an adult with an advanced solid tumor such as melanoma, head and neck, liver or kidney cancer.

The chain joins TRBV4-1 to TRBJ2-7; no reliable D call. CDR1 and CDR2 (germline): MGHRA, YSYEKL. The CDR3 consists of 13 residues. V was clipped by 8 bases and J by 6 bases, with 17 bases between them. This CDR3 reads CASSAVTRVEQYF. As DNA, the CDR3 is TGCGCCAGCTCCGCGGTAACTCGGGTCGAGCAGTACTTC.

The genes are TRBV27 and TRBJ2-2; D call uncertain. Trimming removed 6 bases at V and 9 bases at J, with 17 bases between. CDR3 length: 14 amino acids. CDR1 is MNHEY and CDR2 is SMNVEV in the germline V gene (reference sequence). The CDR3 spells CASSLPNRNRELFF. The CDR3 region has the DNA TGTGCCAGCAGCTTACCGAACCGGAATAGGGAGCTGTTTTTT.

The V gene is TRBV27, the J gene TRBJ2-5; the match to TRBD2 covers 8 bases. This CDR3 is built from 16 residues. Germline assignment: CDR1 MNHEY and CDR2 SMNVEV (reference sequence). V lost 7 bases to trimming and J lost 0 bases; unmatched junction nucleotides: 10. CDR3 sequence: CASKISGGGYQETQYF. In nucleotides, the CDR3 is TGTGCCAGCAAAATCTCGGGCGGGGGGTACCAAGAGACCCAGTACTTC.

The CDR3 sequence: CASSLHNTEAFF. As DNA, the CDR3 is TGCGCCAGCAGCTTGCATAACACTGAAGCTTTCTTT. The chain has TRBV5-1 and TRBJ1-1; no firm D call. V was pared by 1 base and J by 2 bases, with 3 bases between. This CDR3 spans 12 amino acids. Germline CDR1 SGHRS, CDR2 YFSETQ.

The V gene is TRBV4-1, the J gene TRBJ2-4; possible D gene TRBD1, 5 bases. Germline-derived CDR1 and CDR2 are MGHRA and YSYEKL. Trimming stripped 6 bases from V and 3 bases from J, with 12 bases between. The length of the CDR3 is 14 residues. This chain's CDR3 is CASSVQGNKNIQYF. The CDR3 DNA reads as TGCGCCAGCAGTGTTCAGGGAAACAAAAACATTCAGTACTTC.

The chain is built from TRBV6-5 and TRBJ2-5; possibly TRBD1 or TRBD2 for D (6 bases each). Trimming took off 2 bases at V and 2 bases at J, with 12 bases between the two ends. Per germline, CDR1 MNHEY and CDR2 SVGAGI. The CDR3 extends over 15 amino acids. The CDR3 loop is CASSYGGTIQETQYF. DNA of the CDR3: TGTGCCAGCAGTTACGGGGGGACAATACAAGAGACCCAGTACTTC.

This clone was seen once. The chain employs TRBV18 and TRBJ2-2, with D possibly being TRBD2 (7 bases). Germline values: CDR1 KGHSH, CDR2 LQKENI. This CDR3 spans 17 amino acids. Trimming took off 3 bases at V and 3 bases at J, with 17 bases between the two ends. Here the CDR3 DNA reads TGTGCCAGCTCACCTCGATTTGGGGGGGCGCACACCGGGGAGCTGTTTTTT. Translation gives CASSPRFGGAHTGELFF. Using reference TRBV18 and TRBJ2-2 for the parts outside the CDR3, the full variable domain is NAGVMQNPRHLVRRRGQEARLRCSPMKGHSHVYWYRQLPEEGLKFMVYLQKENIIDESGMPKERFSAEFPKEGPSILRIQQVVRGDSAAYFCASSPRFGGAHTGELFFGEGSRLTVL.

This sequence joins TRBV27 and TRBJ2-2, with a tentative D call TRBD2 (6 bases). The germline V gene has CDR1 MNHEY and CDR2 SMNVEV (reference sequence). V was pared by 2 bases and J by 4 bases, with 11 bases between. The CDR3 runs 15 residues. CDR3 DNA sequence: TGTGCCAGCAGTTTACTGGGAGGACCCACCGGGGAGCTGTTTTTT. Translating gives CASSLLGGPTGELFF.

This rearrangement joins TRBV5-4 to TRBJ2-7; 10 nucleotides align to TRBD1. Germline lookup yields CDR1 SGHNT and CDR2 YYREEE (reference sequence). CDR3 length: 15 residues. The V gene end was trimmed by 5 bases and the J gene end by 0 bases; junction bases not matched to a gene: 5. The CDR3 DNA sequence: TGTGCCAGCAGTTTCCGGGACAGGGGCTCCTACGAGCAGTACTTC. It encodes CASSFRDRGSYEQYF.

The CDR3 reads CASSIDLVHRGNTEAFF. In DNA form, the CDR3 reads TGTGCCAGTAGTATAGATCTCGTGCACAGGGGAAACACTGAAGCTTTCTTT. The J gene is TRBJ1-1, the V gene TRBV19, with 7 nucleotides matching TRBD1. V trimming: 0 bases; J trimming: 2 bases; junction bases outside the gene matches: 9. The germline CDR1 and CDR2 sequences are LNHDA and SQIVND (reference sequence). The CDR3 consists of 17 residues.

The chain recombines TRBV7-2 with TRBJ2-1; perhaps TRBD2 as D (5 bases). The CDR3 loop spans 15 amino acids. Per the germline V gene, CDR1 is SGHTA and CDR2 is FQGNSA. V was cut by 2 bases and J by 0 bases, with 8 bases left in between. In DNA, the CDR3 is TGTGCCAGCAGCTTACCTGGGAGCTCCTACAATGAGCAGTTCTTC. As protein: CASSLPGSSYNEQFF.

V is TRBV12-5 and J is TRBJ1-1; no definite D call. The CDR3 has 13 residues. Trimming cost V 4 bases and J 1 base, with 7 bases left between them. Germline assignment: CDR1 LGHNT and CDR2 FRNRAP. Written as DNA, the CDR3 is TGTGCTAGTGGTTACGTCCCGAACACTGAAGCTTTCTTT. This encodes CASGYVPNTEAFF. Complete variable domain (other parts from reference TRBV12-5 and TRBJ1-1): DARVTQTPRHKVTEMGQEVTMRCQPILGHNTVFWYRQTMMQGLELLAYFRNRAPLDDSGMPKDRFSAEMPDATLATLKIQPSEPRDSAVYFCASGYVPNTEAFFGQGTRLTVV.

This chain connects TRBV11-2 to TRBJ2-7; D is possibly TRBD2 (6 bases). The V gene lost 1 base and the J gene lost 3 bases, with 16 bases spanning the gap. The CDR3 spans 16 residues. The germline gives CDR1 SGHAT, CDR2 FQNNGV. CDR3 DNA: TGTGCCAGCAGCTTAGGAACGGGGCGGGGCGACTACGAGCAGTACTTC. Its protein is CASSLGTGRGDYEQYF.

This chain joins TRBV5-6 and TRBJ2-7, with D unresolved. The CDR3 has 12 residues. V dropped 1 base and J dropped 7 bases, with 9 bases sitting between them. The germline V gene encodes CDR1 SGHDT and CDR2 YYEEEE. CDR3 nucleotide sequence: TGTGCCAGCAGCTTGAACGAGAGGGAGCAGTACTTC. Translation: CASSLNEREQYF.